The sequence of this TCR beta chain was determined in a study of blood T cell repertoires in COVID-19. Study-level background: COVID-19 samples, acute and convalescent, were from the United States, Italy and Spain. Nucleic acid was either cDNA or gDNA, and it came from T cells, B-cell-depleted T cells, or PBMCs.

Germline CDR1 is SGHTA and CDR2 is FQGNSA. V lost 5 bases and J lost 4, with 10 bases in between. The CDR3 extends over 13 amino acids. Methods used by the authors: Reference gene primers were amplified, and this amplification served to estimate nucleated cell counts. TCRdb's copy holds only in-frame clones and misses some; the assay was immunoSEQ multiplex PCR. V and J calls plus clone size are reproduced from that table; the DNA served to infer D and trimming. Altogether about 320,000 clones are present, roughly 85% being singletons, with the ten largest covering 7.2%. Sequencing was carried out using peripheral blood. The sequence derives from a human donor in a cohort sampled during active COVID-19. V and J are TRBV7-2 and TRBJ2-3, with TRBD2 as a possible D gene (6 bases). DNA of the CDR3: TGTGCCAGCAGCAGGGGACTGGCAGATACGCAGTATTTT. It codes for CASSRGLADTQYF.